The next 2 T cell receptor beta chains were all read from a single sample in a study of T cells in Graves' hyperthyroidism and ophthalmopathy (dated by TCRdb to the late 2010s). Receptor amplification or capture employed multiplex PCR. Sequencing took place on an Illumina HiSeq 2000. TCR beta CDR3 regions were amplified from RNA transcripts. The first round of RT-PCR for the TCR CDR3 was performed with the HTBI primer set and the Qiagen OneStep RT-PCR kit. TCRdb itself trimmed the public reads at Q25 with fastp, ran MiXCR and retained productive beta chains. For every CDR3 protein sequence, its rows merge into one entry that carries the most common genes and DNA. This sample gives a few hundred thousand distinct CDR3 sequences in total; 15% to 20% of them show up just once. The ten largest account for less than 20% of the sample. Material: blood. The receptor set was obtained from a woman aged 40 to 49 with Graves' ophthalmopathy.

This clonotype occurred many times. J is TRBJ2-7 and V is TRBV19; 9 bases agree with TRBD1. From germline, CDR1 is LNHDA and CDR2 SQIVND (reference sequence). V gave up 2 bases and J gave up 2 bases; unmatched junction bases: 22. The CDR3 spans 21 residues. The CDR3 loop reads CASSIIPRVPGQGGPPYEQYF. CDR3 sequence (DNA): TGTGCCAGTAGTATAATCCCACGCGTCCCGGGACAGGGAGGTCCCCCCTACGAGCAGTACTTC.

This clonotype was seen many times. The genes are TRBV5-1 and TRBJ2-7; 10 bases match TRBD2. V gave up 0 bases and J gave up 0 bases; unmatched junction bases: 3. This CDR3 is built from 16 residues. Germline V gene data show CDR1 as SGHRS and CDR2 as YFSETQ. The CDR3 coding sequence is TGCGCCAGCAGCTTGGATCTAGCGGGGGTCTCCTACGAGCAGTACTTC. Encoded protein: CASSLDLAGVSYEQYF.